The clone carrying this TCR beta chain appeared once. Trimming left V 7 bases short and J 1 base short, with 13 bases between. Germline-derived CDR1 and CDR2 are SQVTM and ANQGSEA. This CDR3 spans 13 amino acids. These data originate in a study of blood T cell repertoires in COVID-19. Study in general: Acute and convalescent COVID-19 specimens originated in the United States, Italy and Spain.

Grouping used clinical history reported by participants in a survey and questionnaire. TCRdb's copy holds only in-frame clones and misses some; the assay was immunoSEQ multiplex PCR. The sample holds about 320,000 clones, 89% seen once. Specimen: PBMCs or T cells enriched from blood (not recorded which). The clonotype was recovered from a man between 60 and 75 years old who had recovered from COVID-19. The rearrangement links TRBV29-1 to TRBJ1-1; D might be TRBD1 (5 bases). CDR3: CSGVEQANTEAFF. The CDR3 DNA follows: TGCAGCGGGGTGGAACAGGCGAACACTGAAGCTTTCTTT.